Listed below are T cell receptor beta chains from one sample, sequenced in a study of blood T cell repertoires in COVID-19. This table comes from immunoSEQ multiplex PCR, and its TCRdb copy is limited to in-frame clones, with some not included. This sample carries some 150,000 clones, around 89% of them seen once, and the ten largest clones take approximately 1.2%. The source material was PBMCs or T cells enriched from blood (not recorded which). The receptors shown here come from a young woman with acute COVID-19. Both conserved end residues are part of each CDR3. The D gene is left open where the match is weak. Part of the rows lack a size; the others show once, few, many or a class for expanded clones.

d_call,j_call,clone_size,v_call,cdr3_nt,cdr3_aa
.,TRBJ1-5,.,TRBV30,TGTGCCTGTGGACCGGGAAGTAATCAGCCCCAGCATTTT,CACGPGSNQPQHF
TRBD1,TRBJ2-7,once,TRBV15,TGTGCCACCAGCCGAGGAGGGACAGGGTACGAGCAGTACTTC,CATSRGGTGYEQYF
TRBD1,TRBJ1-1,.,TRBV27,TGTGCCAGCAGTCCCGGGACAGGGGGGTACACTGAAGCTTTCTTT,CASSPGTGGYTEAFF
TRBD1,TRBJ1-2,once,TRBV14,TGTGCCAGCAGCCTAGACAGGGGAAGTAACTATGGCTACACCTTC,CASSLDRGSNYGYTF
TRBD1,TRBJ1-1,few,TRBV12-3/TRBV12-4,TGTGCCAGCAGTTTAGGGACAGGGCTATTGGCTTTCTTT,CASSLGTGLLAFF
TRBD1,TRBJ1-2,.,TRBV25-1,TGTGCCAGCAGTGACCCGGGACAGGGAAATGGCTACACCTTC,CASSDPGQGNGYTF
.,TRBJ1-2,.,TRBV6-4,TGTGCCAGCAGTGAATCCTCACAGGAGTCCTATGGCTACACCTTC,CASSESSQESYGYTF
.,TRBJ1-5,.,TRBV11-2,TGTGCCAGCAGCTTAGATGCAGGGGCCGGTAATCAGCCCCAGCATTTT,CASSLDAGAGNQPQHF
.,TRBJ2-5,.,TRBV7-2,TGTGCCAGCAGCTTAAGAGTCCAAGAGACCCAGTACTTC,CASSLRVQETQYF
.,TRBJ1-1,.,TRBV6-5,TGTGCCAGCAGTTACGGGGGGGAAGGCACTGAAGCTTTCTTT,CASSYGGEGTEAFF
TRBD1,TRBJ1-1,.,TRBV7-2,TGTGCCAGCAGCTTCACAGGGGGCGGGGTGGGCACTGAAGCTTTCTTT,CASSFTGGGVGTEAFF
.,TRBJ2-7,.,TRBV6-6,TGTGCCAGCAGTTACTCGAGCCCGGGGTACGAGCAGTACTTC,CASSYSSPGYEQYF
TRBD1,TRBJ2-3,.,TRBV5-4,TGTGCCAGCAGCGAACGGACAGGGGGCTCGACAGATACGCAGTATTTT,CASSERTGGSTDTQYF
.,TRBJ2-3,few,TRBV2,TGTGCCAGCAGGGACCGGGGAGATACGCAGTATTTT,CASRDRGDTQYF
TRBD1,TRBJ1-5,.,TRBV3-1/TRBV3-2,TGTGCCAGCAGCCCCTTTCCTGGTACCGGGACAGGGGATAGCAATCAGCCCCAGCATTTT,CASSPFPGTGTGDSNQPQHF